This TCR beta chain was sequenced in a study of Ad26.COV2.S vaccination and SARS-CoV-2 variants. As for the study in general: By the intramuscular route, Ad26.COV2.S was given once, or twice 56 days apart.

Comments on this clone: Its antigen is currently unknown. This same CDR3 is encoded by further DNA sequences in the sample.

Study-wide findings and caveats: Researchers reported similar non-spike TCR breadth in vaccine and placebo recipients.

Treatment noted: around 19 received Ad26.COV2.S at low or high dose, single or two shots; several received placebo; per-sample allocation not given. The investigators took samples on day 63 after the first vaccine or placebo injection. Vaccine was an Ad26 vector expressing Wuhan-strain SARS-CoV-2 spike. Repertoires were generated with immunoSEQ multiplex PCR, while TCRdb's copy carries only in-frame clones and drops some. The table lists 250,000 to 300,000 clones, about 89% of them singletons. Between the trimmed V and J ends, which lost 6 bases and 3 bases, there was a span of 11 bases. Germline V lookup: CDR1 KGHSH, CDR2 LQKENI. The CDR3 runs to 13 residues.

The rearrangement links TRBV18 to TRBJ1-1, with TRBD1 as a possible D gene (6 bases). The clonotype comes from a person aged 18-65 years who received the Ad26.COV2.S COVID-19 vaccine or a placebo. Sequencing was performed on peripheral blood, taken in a trial of Ad26.COV2.S vaccine versus placebo. The DNA of the CDR3 is TGTGCCAGCTCCTCGGCAGGGGACACTGAAGCTTTCTTT. It is translated as CASSSAGDTEAFF.